One sample yielded the 18 T cell receptor beta chains listed below, sequenced in a study of blood T cells in healthy people across ages. A second 7 to 11 cycle PCR used barcoded and J-beta primers. TCRdb re-called the 5' RACE reads through MiXCR, storing one row per CDR3 protein. The sample lists around 650,000 distinct CDR3 sequences, 40% to 45% seen once, with 25% to 30% in the top ten. Sequenced sample: blood. Every receptor here comes from a man older than 75 in good health.

This clonotype was detected only a few times. This rearrangement joins TRBV20-1 to TRBJ2-1, with TRBD2 matching over 11 bases. Germline V gives CDR1 DFQATT, CDR2 SNEGSKA (reference sequence). This CDR3 has 15 residues. With 5 bases clipped from V and 5 bases from J, the junction kept 8 bases outside the gene matches. The DNA of the CDR3 is TGCAGTGCTGACCCTCGACTAGCGGGGAACAATGAGCAGTTCTTC. Its protein is CSADPRLAGNNEQFF.

The V gene is TRBV21-1, the J gene TRBJ2-7; the tabulated D call, TRBD2, remains unverified against the DNA. TRBV21-1 is labeled a pseudogene. The CDR3 contains 19 residues. CDR3 DNA sequence: TGTGCCAGCAGCAAAGACACTAGCGGCATAACCCACACAGACAATGAGCAGTACTTC. This encodes CASSKDTSGITHTDNEQYF.

The sample holds a few counts of this clonotype. The rearrangement joins TRBV25-1 to TRBJ2-1, with 7 nucleotides matching TRBD2. Germline lookup yields CDR1 MGHDK and CDR2 SYGVNS. V shed 1 base, J shed 0 bases, and the junction held 3 bases outside the gene matches. CDR3 length: 16 amino acids. The CDR3, as DNA: TGTGCCAGCAGTGAATCTCCGGGAGGCTCCTACAATGAGCAGTTCTTC. Amino acid sequence: CASSESPGGSYNEQFF. The entire variable domain, with the rest obtained from reference TRBV25-1 and TRBJ2-1, is as follows: EADIYQTPRYLVIGTGKKITLECSQTMGHDKMYWYQQDPGMELHLIHYSYGVNSTEKGDLSSESTVSRIRTEHFPLTLESARPSHTSQYLCASSESPGGSYNEQFFGPGTRLTVL.

Comment on this clonotype: A much larger clone lies a single base off, so this may be a read error. The chain links TRBV6-2 or TRBV6-3 to TRBJ2-5, with 7 bases identical to TRBD1. CDR3 length equals 15 residues. CDR1 is MNHEY, CDR2 SVGEGT, per germline. As DNA, the CDR3 is TGTGCCAGCTCCACACAGGGGACGGCCCAAGAGACCCGGTACTTC. This codes for CASSTQGTAQETRYF.

This clonotype was counted a few times. The genes are TRBV4-1 and TRBJ2-7; D perhaps matches TRBD1 (6 bases). The CDR3 spans 16 residues. Germline CDR1 and CDR2: MGHRA and YSYEKL. The ends were cut back, 4 bases at V and 1 base at J, with 17 bases in the middle. The CDR3 DNA sequence: TGCGCCAGCAGCCTAGGGCTGGGGCAGGGGTCCTACGAGCAGTACTTC. Translating it yields CASSLGLGQGSYEQYF.

The chain employs TRBV6-2 or TRBV6-3 and TRBJ2-5; TRBD2 agrees at 12 bases. The CDR3 is made up of 17 amino acids. The J segment lost 5 bases and the V segment lost 4 bases, leaving 11 bases of the junction unmatched. Germline V gene sequence: CDR1 MNHEY, CDR2 SVGEGT. The CDR3 region has the DNA TGTGCCAGCAGTTCCGGGGGGGCTAGCGGGAGGGCTGAGACCCAGTACTTC. It translates to CASSSGGASGRAETQYF.

With respect to this clonotype: A read error may account for a junction end that differs from germline. The chain links TRBV20-1 to TRBJ2-3, with D maybe TRBD1 (5 bases). Germline V gene lookup returns CDR1 DFQATT and CDR2 SNEGSKA (reference sequence). CDR3 length: 16 residues. In DNA, the CDR3 is TGCAGTGCCAATGTTCCCGCCAGGGCCGGCACAGGTACGCAGTATTTT. It encodes CSANVPARAGTGTQYF.

The chain uses TRBV24-1 and TRBJ2-1; 8 nucleotides line up with TRBD2. Germline V gene lookup returns CDR1 KGHDR and CDR2 SFDVKD. Unmatched junction bases numbered 7, after V lost 2 bases and J lost 8 bases. This CDR3 is 15 amino acids long. CDR3 loop: CATSDWSGSSDEQFF. As DNA, the CDR3 is TGTGCCACCAGTGATTGGAGCGGGAGTTCCGATGAGCAGTTCTTC.

Turning to this clonotype: The junction does not match germline at one end; this may be a read error. The chain links TRBV4-3 to TRBJ2-6; D tentatively fits TRBD1 or TRBD2 (5 bases each). Germline CDR1 is LGHNA and CDR2 is YSLEER. The CDR3 contains 19 residues. Written as DNA, the CDR3 is TGCGCCAGCAGCCAGGGTCCGGGACGGATTGTGTCTGGGGCCCACGTCCTGACTTTC. Amino acid sequence: CASSQGPGRIVSGAHVLTF.

The J gene is TRBJ2-7, the V gene TRBV20-1; either TRBD1 or TRBD2 may fit D (5 bases each). Germline loops: CDR1 DFQATT, CDR2 SNEGSKA (reference sequence). This CDR3 region has 15 residues. The V and J ends lost 0 bases and 0 bases respectively, with 12 bases between them. In DNA form, the CDR3 reads TGCAGTGCTAGAGACCGGGGTGGGGGCTCCTACGAGCAGTACTTC. It is translated as CSARDRGGGSYEQYF.

The V and J genes are TRBV4-2 and TRBJ2-3, with D perhaps assigned TRBD1 or TRBD2 (6 bases each). The CDR3 contains 15 residues. Germline CDR1 and CDR2: LGHNA and YNFKEQ. V lost 0 bases and J 3 bases, leaving 10 bases between the germline ends. CDR3 region: CASSQDGGGTDTQYF. In DNA form, the CDR3 reads TGTGCCAGCAGCCAAGATGGAGGGGGGACAGATACGCAGTATTTT.

Regarding this clonotype: A read error may produce the germline difference seen at one junction end. The rearrangement links TRBV27 to TRBJ1-6; D may be TRBD1 (6 bases). Germline V lookup: CDR1 MNHEY, CDR2 SMNVEV (reference sequence). The CDR3 spans 15 residues. Written as DNA, the CDR3 is TGTGCCACCAGTATGTCAGGGGCCTTTAATTCACCCCTCCACTTT. Encoded protein: CATSMSGAFNSPLHF.

The sample holds many counts of this clonotype. The chain employs TRBV6-5 and TRBJ2-1, with no clear D. This CDR3 is 15 amino acids long. With 0 bases removed from V and 6 bases from J, the gap between germline ends came to 12 bases. The germline V gene encodes CDR1 MNHEY and CDR2 SVGAGI. The CDR3 sequence: CASSYSAASRNEQFF. CDR3 nucleotides: TGTGCCAGCAGTTACTCGGCAGCGAGCCGCAATGAGCAGTTCTTC.

This clonotype was seen repeatedly, ten times or more. The rearrangement joins TRBV29-1 to TRBJ2-1; 8 positions agree with TRBD2. Germline V CDR1 and CDR2: SQVTM, ANQGSEA. The V and J ends lost 7 bases and 9 bases, in that order; junction bases with no gene match: 8. The CDR3 runs 12 residues. The CDR3 sequence is CSASGSFSEQFF. CDR3 sequence (DNA): TGCAGCGCCAGCGGGAGCTTCAGTGAGCAGTTCTTC.

The V gene is TRBV20-1, the J gene TRBJ1-2, with a possible D match to TRBD1 (6 bases). CDR3 length: 13 amino acids. CDR1 and CDR2 from the germline V gene are DFQATT and SNEGSKA (reference sequence). The V end was cut by 1 base, the J end by 4 bases, with 10 bases between. CDR3 protein: CSARVGTTYGYTF. Written as DNA, the CDR3 is TGCAGTGCTAGAGTGGGGACAACCTATGGCTACACCTTC.

This clonotype was counted between two and nine times. This CDR3 is CATSRDYAGPSEAFF. Here the CDR3 DNA reads TGTGCCACCAGCAGAGATTATGCAGGGCCATCTGAAGCTTTCTTT. The chain uses TRBV15 and TRBJ1-1; D perhaps matches TRBD1 (5 bases). Germline V lookup: CDR1 LNHNV, CDR2 YYDKDF (reference sequence). Trimming removed 0 bases at V and 6 bases at J, with 14 bases between. This CDR3 contains 15 residues.

V and J are TRBV20-1 and TRBJ2-5; 12 nucleotides line up with TRBD2. V was pared by 1 base and J by 11 bases, with 11 bases of the junction left unmatched. This CDR3 contains 15 residues. The germline V gene encodes CDR1 DFQATT and CDR2 SNEGSKA (reference sequence). The CDR3 DNA reads TGCAGTGCTAGAGTCACTAGCGGGGGGTTGGGGGAGCAGTACTTC. Translation: CSARVTSGGLGEQYF.

The table lists this clonotype with a few counts. The V and J genes are TRBV28 and TRBJ1-6; possible D gene TRBD1, 6 bases. V shed 3 bases and J shed 1 base, with 10 bases lying between them. Looked up from germline, CDR1 is MDHEN and CDR2 is SYDVKM. CDR3 length: 16 amino acids. The CDR3, as DNA: TGTGCCAGCAGTTTCGGGGGGGCGTCCTATAATTCACCCCTCCACTTT. It translates to CASSFGGASYNSPLHF.